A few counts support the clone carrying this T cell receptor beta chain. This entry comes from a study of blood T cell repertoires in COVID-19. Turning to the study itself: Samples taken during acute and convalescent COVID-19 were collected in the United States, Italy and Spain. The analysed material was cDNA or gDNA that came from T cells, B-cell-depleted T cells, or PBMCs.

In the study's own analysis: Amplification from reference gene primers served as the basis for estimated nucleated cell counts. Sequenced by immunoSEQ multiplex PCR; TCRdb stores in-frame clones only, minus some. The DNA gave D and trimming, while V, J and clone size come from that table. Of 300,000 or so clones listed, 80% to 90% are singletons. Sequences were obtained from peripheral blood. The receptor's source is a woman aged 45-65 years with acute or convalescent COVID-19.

CDR3 sequence reads: CASTPSRGLADTQYF. The DNA of the CDR3 is TGTGCCAGCACCCCCTCCCGGGGGTTAGCAGATACGCAGTATTTT. The chain has TRBV4-2 and TRBJ2-3, with D tentatively TRBD2 (6 bases). The V gene lost 7 bases and the J gene lost 4 bases, with 18 bases spanning the gap. CDR3 length: 15 amino acids. CDR1 LGHNA and CDR2 YNFKEQ come from the germline V gene.